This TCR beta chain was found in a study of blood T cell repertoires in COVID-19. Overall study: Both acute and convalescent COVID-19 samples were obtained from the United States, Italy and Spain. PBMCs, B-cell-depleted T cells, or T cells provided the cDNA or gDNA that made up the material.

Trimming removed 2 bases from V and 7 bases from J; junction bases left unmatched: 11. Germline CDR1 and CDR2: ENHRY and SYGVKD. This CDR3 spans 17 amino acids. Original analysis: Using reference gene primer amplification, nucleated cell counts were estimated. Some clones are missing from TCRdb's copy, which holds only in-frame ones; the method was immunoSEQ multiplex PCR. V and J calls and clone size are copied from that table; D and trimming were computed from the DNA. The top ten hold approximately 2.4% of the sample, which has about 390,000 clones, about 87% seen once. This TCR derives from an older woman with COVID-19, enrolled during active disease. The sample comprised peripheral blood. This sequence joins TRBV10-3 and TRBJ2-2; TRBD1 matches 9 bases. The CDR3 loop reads CAISEETGGSGNGELFF. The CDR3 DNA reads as TGTGCCATCAGTGAGGAGACAGGGGGTTCTGGGAACGGGGAGCTGTTTTTT.